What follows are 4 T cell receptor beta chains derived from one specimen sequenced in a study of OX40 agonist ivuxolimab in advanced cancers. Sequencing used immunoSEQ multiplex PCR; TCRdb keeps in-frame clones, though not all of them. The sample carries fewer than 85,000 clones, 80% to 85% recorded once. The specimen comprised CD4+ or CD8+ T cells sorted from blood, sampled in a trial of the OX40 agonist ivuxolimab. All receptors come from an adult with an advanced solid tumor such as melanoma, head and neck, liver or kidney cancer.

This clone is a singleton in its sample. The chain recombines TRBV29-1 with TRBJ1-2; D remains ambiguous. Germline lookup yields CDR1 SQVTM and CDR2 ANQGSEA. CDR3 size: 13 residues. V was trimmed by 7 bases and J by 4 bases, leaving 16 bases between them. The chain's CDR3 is CSAWATRGYGYTF. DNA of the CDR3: TGCAGCGCCTGGGCGACCCGGGGCTATGGCTACACCTTC.

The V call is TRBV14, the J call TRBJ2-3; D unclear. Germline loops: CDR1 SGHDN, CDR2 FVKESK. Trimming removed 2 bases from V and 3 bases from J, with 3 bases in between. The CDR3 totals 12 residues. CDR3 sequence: CASSQRTDTQYF. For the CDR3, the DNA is TGTGCCAGCAGCCAACGAACAGATACGCAGTATTTT.

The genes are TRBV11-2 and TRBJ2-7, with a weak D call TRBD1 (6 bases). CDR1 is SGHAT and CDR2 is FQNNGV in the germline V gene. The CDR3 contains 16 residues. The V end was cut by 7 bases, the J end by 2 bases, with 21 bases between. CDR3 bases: TGTGCCAGCAATCCACTTACAGGGCAAGGTCCCTACGAGCAGTACTTC. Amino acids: CASNPLTGQGPYEQYF.

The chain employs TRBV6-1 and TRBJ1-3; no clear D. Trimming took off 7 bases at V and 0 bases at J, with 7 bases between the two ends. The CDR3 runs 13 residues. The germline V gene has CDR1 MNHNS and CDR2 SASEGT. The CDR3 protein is CASMTGSGNTIYF. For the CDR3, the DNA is TGTGCCAGCATGACGGGCTCTGGAAACACCATATATTTT.